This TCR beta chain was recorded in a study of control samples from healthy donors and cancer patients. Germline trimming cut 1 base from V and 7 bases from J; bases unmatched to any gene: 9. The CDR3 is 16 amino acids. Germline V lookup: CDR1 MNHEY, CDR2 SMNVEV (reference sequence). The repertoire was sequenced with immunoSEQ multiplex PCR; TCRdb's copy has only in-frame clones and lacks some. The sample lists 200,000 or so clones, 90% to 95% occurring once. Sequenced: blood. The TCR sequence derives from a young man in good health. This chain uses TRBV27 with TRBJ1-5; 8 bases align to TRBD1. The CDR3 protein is CASSLYGTGSGQPQHF. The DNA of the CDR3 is TGTGCCAGCAGTTTATACGGGACAGGAAGCGGACAGCCCCAGCATTTT.